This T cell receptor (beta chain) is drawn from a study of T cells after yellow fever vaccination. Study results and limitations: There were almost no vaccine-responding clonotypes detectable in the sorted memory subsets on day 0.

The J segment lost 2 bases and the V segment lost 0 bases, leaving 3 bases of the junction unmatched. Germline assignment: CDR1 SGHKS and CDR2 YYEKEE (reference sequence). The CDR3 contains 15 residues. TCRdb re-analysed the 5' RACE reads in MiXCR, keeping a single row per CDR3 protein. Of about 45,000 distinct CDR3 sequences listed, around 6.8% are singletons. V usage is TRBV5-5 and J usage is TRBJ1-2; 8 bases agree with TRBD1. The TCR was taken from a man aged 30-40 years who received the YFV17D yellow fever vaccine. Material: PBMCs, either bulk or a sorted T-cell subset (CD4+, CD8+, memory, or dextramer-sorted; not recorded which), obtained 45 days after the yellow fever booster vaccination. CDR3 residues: CASSLAGTGNYGYTF. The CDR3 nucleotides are TGTGCCAGCAGCTTGGCCGGGACAGGCAACTATGGCTACACCTTC.